These 11 T cell receptor beta chains share one sample of origin, sequenced in a study of cytomegalovirus exposure and HLA in healthy donors. A multiplex PCR was run with 60 Vbeta primers and 13 Jbeta primers. Only in-frame clones appear in the TCRdb table, and some are missing; sequencing was by immunoSEQ multiplex PCR. The sample contains approximately 110,000 clones, about two thirds of which appear only once. The sequenced sample consisted of PBMCs. The receptor source for this set is a man in his fifties or sixties in good health and CMV-seropositive.

In its sample, this clone was seen a few times. V gene TRBV5-1 combines with J gene TRBJ1-2; 11 bases map to TRBD1. The CDR3 length is 13 residues. CDR1 is SGHRS and CDR2 is YFSETQ in the germline V gene. V was clipped by 4 bases and J by 9 bases; unmatched bases: 5. CDR3 sequence reads: CASSLGQGASYTF. CDR3 nucleotide sequence: TGCGCCAGCAGCCTCGGACAGGGGGCTAGCTACACCTTC.

This clone was detected only once. The J gene is TRBJ1-1, the V gene TRBV19; D not resolved. The ends were cut back, 9 bases at V and 0 bases at J, with 14 bases in the middle. CDR3 length: 14 residues. The V gene's germline CDR1 is LNHDA and CDR2 SQIVND (reference sequence). In nucleotides, the CDR3 is TGTGCCAGCAACAGACACAACATGAACACTGAAGCTTTCTTT. Protein: CASNRHNMNTEAFF.

The chain joins TRBV28 to TRBJ1-5; no clear D. CDR3 length: 16 amino acids. Per germline, CDR1 MDHEN and CDR2 SYDVKM. The V and J ends lost 1 base and 1 base respectively, with 11 bases between them. The CDR3 DNA follows: TGTGCCAGCAGTTTATATGGACTTGGGAGCAATCAGCCCCAGCATTTT. This translates into CASSLYGLGSNQPQHF.

J is TRBJ2-3 and V is TRBV27, with a weak D call TRBD2 (7 bases). V was clipped by 8 bases and J by 8 bases, with 17 bases between them. The germline V gene encodes CDR1 MNHEY and CDR2 SMNVEV (reference sequence). The CDR3 is made up of 13 amino acids. The CDR3 protein is CASAEGGPTTQYF. The CDR3 DNA follows: TGTGCCAGCGCCGAGGGGGGGCCAACTACGCAGTATTTT.

V is TRBV19 and J is TRBJ2-7; D is possibly TRBD1 (5 bases). This CDR3 is 12 amino acids long. V was clipped by 5 bases and J by 6 bases, with 11 bases between them. Germline V CDR1 and CDR2: LNHDA, SQIVND (reference sequence). As DNA, the CDR3 is TGTGCCAGTAGTCTGCAGGGAAGCGAGCAGTACTTC. Encoded protein: CASSLQGSEQYF.

This rearrangement joins TRBV29-1 to TRBJ1-4; unclear D gene. From germline, CDR1 is SQVTM and CDR2 ANQGSEA. With 5 bases removed from V and 3 bases from J, the gap between germline ends came to 10 bases. This CDR3 contains 13 residues. CDR3 DNA sequence: TGCAGCGTTCGTCGCGGAGCTAATGAAAAACTGTTTTTT. Residues: CSVRRGANEKLFF.

The rearrangement uses TRBV5-1 and TRBJ2-7, with TRBD1 matching over 11 bases. From germline, CDR1 is SGHRS and CDR2 YFSETQ. The CDR3 is made up of 15 amino acids. V gave up 1 base and J gave up 4 bases; unmatched junction bases: 4. Here the CDR3 reads CASSLLGQGEYEQYF. The CDR3, as DNA: TGCGCCAGCAGCTTGCTGGGACAGGGGGAATACGAGCAGTACTTC. The variable domain in full, completed from reference TRBV5-1 and TRBJ2-7, reads KAGVTQTPRYLIKTRGQQVTLSCSPISGHRSVSWYQQTPGQGLQFLFEYFSETQRNKGNFPGRFSGRQFSNSRSEMNVSTLELGDSALYLCASSLLGQGEYEQYFGPGTRLTVT.

The chain is built from TRBV10-1 and TRBJ1-2; D gene uncertain. This CDR3 comprises 13 residues. The germline gives CDR1 WNHNN, CDR2 SYGVQD (reference sequence). V shed 2 bases and J shed 5 bases, with 9 bases lying between them. CDR3 coding DNA: TGCGCCAGCAGTGAGCAGCCCGGGTATGGCTACACCTTC. Its protein is CASSEQPGYGYTF.

This clone ranks as medium-sized. The rearrangement uses TRBV5-4 and TRBJ1-1; the match to TRBD1 covers 8 bases. The CDR3 runs to 16 residues. The V gene end was trimmed by 0 bases and the J gene end by 1 base; junction bases not matched to a gene: 5. Germline V gene data show CDR1 as SGHNT and CDR2 as YYREEE (reference sequence). The CDR3 DNA reads TGTGCCAGCAGCTTGGTACCGGACAGGGCGAACACTGAAGCTTTCTTT. Translated: CASSLVPDRANTEAFF.

The chain uses TRBV5-6 and TRBJ1-1, with 7 bases matching TRBD1. Germline CDR1 reads SGHDT; CDR2 reads YYEEEE. The trim removed 4 bases at V and 3 bases at J, leaving 12 bases unmatched. This CDR3 comprises 16 residues. The CDR3 is CASSGQVFFRYTEAFF. CDR3 nucleotides: TGTGCCAGCAGCGGACAGGTATTTTTCCGGTACACTGAAGCTTTCTTT.

In its sample, this clone was seen a few times. The rearrangement uses TRBV6-5 and TRBJ2-7, with 11 bases matching TRBD1. The germline V gene encodes CDR1 MNHEY and CDR2 SVGAGI. Unmatched junction bases numbered 15, after V lost 4 bases and J lost 10 bases. The CDR3 runs to 16 residues. CDR3 loop: CASSSRTGGAFLRQYF. The DNA for the CDR3 is TGTGCCAGCAGTTCCCGGACAGGGGGCGCGTTTTTACGACAGTACTTC.